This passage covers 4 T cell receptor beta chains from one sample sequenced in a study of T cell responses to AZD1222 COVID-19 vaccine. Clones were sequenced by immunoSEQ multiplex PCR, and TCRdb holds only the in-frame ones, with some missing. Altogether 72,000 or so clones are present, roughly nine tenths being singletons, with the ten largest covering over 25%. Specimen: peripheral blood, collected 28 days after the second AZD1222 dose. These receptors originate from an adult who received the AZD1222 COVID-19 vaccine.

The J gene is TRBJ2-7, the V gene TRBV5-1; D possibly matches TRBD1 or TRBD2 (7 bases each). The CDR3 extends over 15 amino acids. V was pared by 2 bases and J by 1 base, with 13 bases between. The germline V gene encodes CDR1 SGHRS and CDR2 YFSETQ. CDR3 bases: TGCGCCAGCAGCTTTTCCCAGGGGGGGTCCTACGAGCAGTACTTC. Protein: CASSFSQGGSYEQYF.

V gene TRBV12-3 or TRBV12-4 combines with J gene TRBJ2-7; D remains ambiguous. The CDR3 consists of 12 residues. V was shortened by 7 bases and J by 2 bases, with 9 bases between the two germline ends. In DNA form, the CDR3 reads TGTGCCAGCAATATGGGAACCTACGAGCAGTACTTC. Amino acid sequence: CASNMGTYEQYF.

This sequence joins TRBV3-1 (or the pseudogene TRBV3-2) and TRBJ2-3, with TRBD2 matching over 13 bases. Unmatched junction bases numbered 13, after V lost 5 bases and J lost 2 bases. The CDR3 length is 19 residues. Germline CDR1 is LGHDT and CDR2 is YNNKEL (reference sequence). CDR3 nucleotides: TGTGCCAGCAGCTCATCCCAGACTAGCGGGAGGTCTATCACAGATACGCAGTATTTT. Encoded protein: CASSSSQTSGRSITDTQYF.

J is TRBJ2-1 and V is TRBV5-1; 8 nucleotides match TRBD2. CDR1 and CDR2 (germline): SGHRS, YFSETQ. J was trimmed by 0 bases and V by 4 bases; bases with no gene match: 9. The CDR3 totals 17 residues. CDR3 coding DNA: TGCGCCAGCAGCGGAGGAGCGGGAGAGGGCTCCTACAATGAGCAGTTCTTC. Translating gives CASSGGAGEGSYNEQFF. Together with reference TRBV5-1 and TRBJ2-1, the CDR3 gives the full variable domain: KAGVTQTPRYLIKTRGQQVTLSCSPISGHRSVSWYQQTPGQGLQFLFEYFSETQRNKGNFPGRFSGRQFSNSRSEMNVSTLELGDSALYLCASSGGAGEGSYNEQFFGPGTRLTVL.